A single sample gave rise to the 10 T cell receptor beta chains below, sequenced in a study of OX40 agonist ivuxolimab in advanced cancers. The assay was immunoSEQ multiplex PCR, and TCRdb's table has in-frame clones only and misses some. The profile covers fewer than 55,000 clones, with 75% to 90% appearing a single time and approximately 10% taken by the ten largest. Here the sequenced sample was CD4+ or CD8+ T cells sorted from blood, taken in a trial of the OX40 agonist ivuxolimab. Receptors originate from an adult with an advanced solid tumor such as melanoma, head and neck, liver or kidney cancer.

V gene TRBV30 combines with J gene TRBJ2-1; D may be TRBD1 (5 bases). CDR1 is GTSNPN and CDR2 is SVGIG in the germline V gene (reference sequence). This CDR3 has 17 amino acids. Trimming removed 1 base from V and 4 bases from J, with 20 bases in between. CDR3 DNA: TGTGCCTGGAGTGGGGGTGGGAAGGGGTTAGCTTACAATGAGCAGTTCTTC. Translated: CAWSGGGKGLAYNEQFF.

The J gene is TRBJ1-1, the V gene TRBV19; a weak D match, TRBD1 (5 bases). Trimming pared 10 bases from V and 5 bases from J, leaving 20 bases between. This CDR3 is built from 14 residues. Germline V gene sequence: CDR1 LNHDA, CDR2 SQIVND (reference sequence). The DNA for the CDR3 is TGTGCCACCTCGGACGGGGGAACGAGGACTGAAGCTTTCTTT. Protein sequence: CATSDGGTRTEAFF.

A note on this clone: The same CDR3 is also encoded by other DNA sequences in this sample. The V gene is TRBV29-1, the J gene TRBJ2-3; unclear D gene. In germline, CDR1 is SQVTM, CDR2 ANQGSEA. The CDR3 runs 13 residues. V gave up 1 base and J gave up 0 bases, with 5 bases separating them. The CDR3 nucleotides read TGCAGCGTTGAAGGTGTGAGCACAGATACGCAGTATTTT. Amino acid sequence: CSVEGVSTDTQYF.

V and J are TRBV10-2 and TRBJ1-2; tentative D call: TRBD1 (6 bases). CDR1 and CDR2 from the germline V gene are WSHSY and SAAADI. The CDR3 contains 16 residues. Trimming took off 3 bases at V and 4 bases at J, with 18 bases between the two ends. CDR3: CASSDFGEGGGYGYTF. CDR3 in DNA: TGCGCCAGCAGTGATTTTGGTGAAGGGGGAGGCTATGGCTACACCTTC.

This chain links TRBV7-2 with TRBJ1-2; D is undetermined. V dropped 1 base and J dropped 5 bases, with 8 bases sitting between them. This CDR3 region has 13 residues. The germline V gene has CDR1 SGHTA and CDR2 FQGNSA. CDR3 loop: CASSLDSQYGYTF. The DNA of the CDR3 is TGTGCCAGCAGCTTAGATTCCCAGTATGGCTACACCTTC. Full variable domain (rest looked up from reference TRBV7-2 and TRBJ1-2): GAGVSQSPSNKVTEKGKDVELRCDPISGHTALYWYRQSLGQGLEFLIYFQGNSAPDKSGLPSDRFSAERTGGSVSTLTIQRTQQEDSAVYLCASSLDSQYGYTFGSGTRLTVV.

The genes are TRBV28 and TRBJ2-2; TRBD2 matches 8 bases. V shed 8 bases and J 5 bases; nucleotides not matched to a gene: 7. The CDR3 has 14 amino acids. Germline V CDR1 and CDR2: MDHEN, SYDVKM. The DNA for the CDR3 is TGTGCCAGCTGGTCCGGCGGGGGGACCGGGGAGCTGTTTTTT. It codes for CASWSGGGTGELFF.

This clone was observed a single time. The chain recombines TRBV29-1 with TRBJ2-2; no clear D gene. Trimming removed 2 bases from V and 2 bases from J, with 6 bases in between. This CDR3 comprises 13 residues. Germline CDR1 and CDR2: SQVTM and ANQGSEA. CDR3 coding DNA: TGCAGCGTTGAACAGGTCAACACCGGGGAGCTGTTTTTT. It is translated as CSVEQVNTGELFF.

In this sample, this clone turned up once. V is TRBV5-8 and J is TRBJ1-3; tentatively, D is TRBD1 (5 bases). V lost 0 bases and J lost 0, with 7 bases in between. This CDR3 has 15 amino acids. CDR1 and CDR2 from the germline V gene are SGHTS and YDEGEE. CDR3 nucleotide sequence: TGTGCCAGCAGCTTGGGAGGGGACTCTGGAAACACCATATATTTT. Amino acids: CASSLGGDSGNTIYF. The full variable domain, in which reference TRBV5-8 and TRBJ1-3 provide the parts outside the CDR3, is EAGVTQSPTHLIKTRGQQATLRCSPISGHTSVYWYQQALGLGLQFLLWYDEGEERNRGNFPPRFSGRQFPNYSSELNVNALELEDSALYLCASSLGGDSGNTIYFGEGSWLTVV.

The V call is TRBV28, the J call TRBJ1-2; no clear D. CDR1 MDHEN and CDR2 SYDVKM come from the germline V gene. This CDR3 comprises 12 residues. Trimming shortened V by 6 bases and J by 5 bases, and 10 bases separated the two germline ends. The CDR3 coding sequence is TGTGCCAGCAGCATAACGGATTATGGCTACACCTTC. It yields the protein CASSITDYGYTF.

This rearrangement joins TRBV6-1 to TRBJ1-2; possible D gene TRBD1, 6 bases. Between the trimmed V and J ends, which lost 1 base and 8 bases, there was a span of 20 bases. The CDR3 contains 16 residues. Germline V gene data show CDR1 as MNHNS and CDR2 as SASEGT. The CDR3 sequence is CASSEEWQGSSKGYTF. The DNA for the CDR3 is TGTGCCAGCAGTGAAGAATGGCAGGGGTCCTCTAAGGGCTACACCTTC.